These 24 T cell receptor beta chains were all obtained from the same sample, sequenced in a study of OX40 agonist ivuxolimab in advanced cancers. Sequenced by immunoSEQ multiplex PCR; TCRdb stores in-frame clones only, minus some. This table has 69,000 or so clones, around 84% appearing once. The starting material was CD4+ or CD8+ T cells sorted from blood, obtained in a trial of the OX40 agonist ivuxolimab. The source is an adult with an advanced solid tumor such as melanoma, head and neck, liver or kidney cancer.

The rearrangement links TRBV30 to TRBJ1-2; 8 nucleotides line up with TRBD1. The V gene end was trimmed by 5 bases and the J gene end by 7 bases; junction bases not matched to a gene: 12. Germline loops: CDR1 GTSNPN, CDR2 SVGIG (reference sequence). The CDR3 is 14 residues long. The CDR3 protein is CAWGRLQGESGYTF. The CDR3 nucleotides are TGTGCCTGGGGCCGTCTACAGGGGGAGTCTGGCTACACCTTC.

In regard to this clone: This CDR3 is also generated by other DNA sequences in the sample. CDR3 loop: CASSEEGGQPQHF. The CDR3, as DNA: TGTGCCAGCAGTGAAGAGGGAGGGCAGCCCCAGCATTTT. This chain connects TRBV2 to TRBJ1-5; no reliable D call. CDR1 is SNHLY, CDR2 FYNNEI, per germline. The CDR3 consists of 13 residues. V lost 1 base to trimming and J lost 7 bases, with 8 bases between them.

The CDR3 DNA is TGCGCCAGCAGCCAAGACGAGGGAGGCAAAGAGACCCAGTACTTC. Protein sequence: CASSQDEGGKETQYF. The rearrangement uses TRBV4-1 and TRBJ2-5, with D possibly TRBD2 on 6 matching bases. Germline V lookup: CDR1 MGHRA, CDR2 YSYEKL. With 0 bases removed from V and 3 bases from J, the gap between germline ends came to 11 bases. The CDR3 has 15 residues.

The chain employs TRBV5-1 and TRBJ2-3, with 8 bases that match TRBD2. The CDR3 spans 16 residues. The V gene's germline CDR1 is SGHRS and CDR2 YFSETQ. V lost 0 bases to trimming and J lost 4 bases; unmatched junction nucleotides: 7. For the CDR3, the DNA is TGCGCCAGCAGCTTGGTGCAGACTAGCGCGTCAGATACGCAGTATTTT. Translation: CASSLVQTSASDTQYF.

The rearrangement links TRBV19 to TRBJ2-7, with D tentatively TRBD1 or TRBD2 (5 bases each). This CDR3 is built from 15 residues. Trimming removed 5 bases at V and 2 bases at J, with 16 bases between. Germline-derived CDR1 and CDR2 are LNHDA and SQIVND (reference sequence). DNA of the CDR3: TGTGCCAGTAGTCCTGGGGACGGCCGGACCTACGAGCAGTACTTC. This sequence encodes CASSPGDGRTYEQYF.

The chain joins TRBV18 to TRBJ2-2; D perhaps matches TRBD1 (5 bases). This CDR3 contains 14 residues. The germline V gene has CDR1 KGHSH and CDR2 LQKENI. The V end was cut by 6 bases, the J end by 2 bases, with 10 bases between. CDR3 DNA: TGTGCCAGCTCCCCAGGGATAAACACCGGGGAGCTGTTTTTT. It encodes CASSPGINTGELFF. The entire variable domain, with the rest obtained from reference TRBV18 and TRBJ2-2, is as follows: NAGVMQNPRHLVRRRGQEARLRCSPMKGHSHVYWYRQLPEEGLKFMVYLQKENIIDESGMPKERFSAEFPKEGPSILRIQQVVRGDSAAYFCASSPGINTGELFFGEGSRLTVL.

The V gene is TRBV5-8, the J gene TRBJ2-1; 9 bases line up with TRBD1. The junction had 5 bases not matched to a gene; V was cut back by 4 bases and J by 6 bases. The CDR3 runs to 14 residues. Germline CDR1 is SGHTS and CDR2 is YDEGEE. The chain's CDR3 is CASSKGQGVNEQFF. The DNA for the CDR3 is TGTGCCAGCAGCAAGGGACAGGGAGTCAATGAGCAGTTCTTC.

The chain carries TRBV7-9 and TRBJ2-7; D is unresolved. The CDR3 loop spans 14 amino acids. The ends were cut back, 5 bases at V and 0 bases at J, with 11 bases in the middle. The germline CDR1 and CDR2 sequences are SEHNR and FQNEAQ (reference sequence). CDR3 nucleotide sequence: TGTGCCAGCAGCCCAACTTCTACCTCCTACGAGCAGTACTTC. This encodes CASSPTSTSYEQYF.

This clone was counted only a few times. The gene calls are TRBV27 and TRBJ1-1; D is ambiguous. This CDR3 contains 14 residues. Germline CDR1 is MNHEY and CDR2 is SMNVEV (reference sequence). The V gene lost 6 bases and the J gene lost 1 base, with 12 bases spanning the gap. The CDR3 nucleotides read TGTGCCAGCAGACTCCATGGAGAGAACACTGAAGCTTTCTTT. Amino acid sequence: CASRLHGENTEAFF.

This chain joins TRBV4-1 and TRBJ1-5, with D tentatively TRBD1 (5 bases). Trimming shortened V by 0 bases and J by 7 bases, and 10 bases separated the two germline ends. The CDR3 totals 14 residues. Germline V gene lookup returns CDR1 MGHRA and CDR2 YSYEKL. CDR3 DNA sequence: TGCGCCAGCAGCCAAGAAGGGGAAGCACAGCCCCAGCATTTT. Amino acids: CASSQEGEAQPQHF.

This clone was found once. The chain couples TRBV19 to TRBJ1-4, with D possibly TRBD1 on 6 matching bases. The CDR3 extends over 15 amino acids. V was clipped by 7 bases and J by 5 bases, with 17 bases between them. The germline V gene has CDR1 LNHDA and CDR2 SQIVND (reference sequence). CDR3 sequence (DNA): TGTGCCAGTACCTTCGACGGGCAGGGGAATGAAAAACTGTTTTTT. Translated, it gives CASTFDGQGNEKLFF. The full variable domain, rest sourced from reference TRBV19 and TRBJ1-4, is DGGITQSPKYLFRKEGQNVTLSCEQNLNHDAMYWYRQDPGQGLRLIYYSQIVNDFQKGDIAEGYSVSREKKESFPLTVTSAQKNPTAFYLCASTFDGQGNEKLFFGSGTQLSVL.

The chain carries TRBV7-6 and TRBJ1-5; 8 nucleotides align to TRBD1. The CDR3 is 18 amino acids. Germline V gene lookup returns CDR1 SGHVS and CDR2 FNYEAQ. J gave up 6 bases and V 2 bases, and 15 bases lay outside the gene matches. CDR3 sequence: CASSLFPKGQGIFQPQHF. CDR3 nucleotides: TGTGCCAGCAGCTTATTTCCGAAAGGACAGGGCATCTTTCAGCCCCAGCATTTT.

This chain joins TRBV18 and TRBJ2-3; 11 bases map to TRBD2. The J segment lost 1 base and the V segment lost 6 bases, leaving 6 bases of the junction unmatched. The CDR3 consists of 16 residues. Per the germline V gene, CDR1 is KGHSH and CDR2 is LQKENI. CDR3 sequence reads: CASSDLGLAGTDTQYF. CDR3 coding DNA: TGTGCCAGCTCCGATCTGGGACTAGCGGGCACAGATACGCAGTATTTT.

V usage is TRBV6-5 and J usage is TRBJ2-5; D is uncertain. The J call could be wrong; TRBJ2-7 is a better fit for the DNA end. The CDR3 extends over 14 amino acids. Germline V gene sequence: CDR1 MNHEY, CDR2 SVGAGI. Written as DNA, the CDR3 is TGTGCCAGCAGTTACGCCGGACCATACTACGAGCAGTACTTC. It yields the protein CASSYAGPYYEQYF.

This clone appeared a single time. The chain carries TRBV6-5 and TRBJ1-1, with D possibly TRBD1 on 6 matching bases. The CDR3 totals 15 residues. Germline V gene sequence: CDR1 MNHEY, CDR2 SVGAGI. V was pared by 4 bases and J by 1 base, with 13 bases between. CDR3 DNA: TGTGCCAGCAGTTCGACACGGGGACAGAACACTGAAGCTTTCTTT. It is translated as CASSSTRGQNTEAFF.

J is TRBJ2-6 and V is TRBV9; D possibly uses TRBD1 or TRBD2 (8 bases each). Germline V lookup: CDR1 SGDLS, CDR2 YYNGEE. V lost 4 bases and J 3 bases, leaving 29 bases between the germline ends. This CDR3 has 21 residues. The CDR3 DNA is TGTGCCAGCAGCCCGGCCGGGACAGGAGGGAGCGGGGGACTTGGGGCCAACGTCCTGACTTTC. Protein product: CASSPAGTGGSGGLGANVLTF.

This rearrangement joins TRBV9 to TRBJ2-1; weak D call: TRBD2 (5 bases). Trimming pared 0 bases from V and 1 base from J, leaving 11 bases between. In germline, CDR1 is SGDLS, CDR2 YYNGEE. CDR3 size: 16 residues. The CDR3 loop reads CASSVVGGRSYNEQFF. For the CDR3, the DNA is TGTGCCAGCAGCGTAGTTGGCGGGCGGTCCTACAATGAGCAGTTCTTC.

The CDR3 sequence is CAISPTEGGYTF. The CDR3 DNA is TGTGCCATCAGTCCGACCGAGGGCGGCTACACCTTC. This chain links TRBV10-3 with TRBJ1-2; no clear D. V was pared by 5 bases and J by 8 bases, with 12 bases between. The CDR3 has 12 residues. The germline V gene encodes CDR1 ENHRY and CDR2 SYGVKD.

The V call is TRBV7-2, the J call TRBJ2-6, with TRBD1 matching 8 bases. The V gene's germline CDR1 is SGHTA and CDR2 FQGNSA. The CDR3 consists of 17 residues. J lost 0 bases, V lost 1 base, and 2 bases had no gene match. In DNA, the CDR3 is TGTGCCAGCAGCTTAGAAGGGACAGGCTCTGGGGCCAACGTCCTGACTTTC. It codes for CASSLEGTGSGANVLTF.

A note on this clone: This sample also contains other DNA sequences that code for the same CDR3. The V gene is TRBV6-1, the J gene TRBJ1-2; D is perhaps TRBD1 (5 bases). The CDR3 contains 15 residues. Trimming cost V 3 bases and J 4 bases, with 15 bases left between them. Germline-derived CDR1 and CDR2 are MNHNS and SASEGT. The CDR3 here is CASSDWQGAVYGYTF. The CDR3, as DNA: TGTGCCAGCAGTGATTGGCAAGGGGCGGTCTATGGCTACACCTTC.

The sample holds one count of this clone. This chain links TRBV29-1 with TRBJ2-3; possibly TRBD2 for D (6 bases). V shed 7 bases and J shed 14 bases, with 19 bases lying between them. The germline V gene has CDR1 SQVTM and CDR2 ANQGSEA. CDR3 length: 11 amino acids. CDR3 residues: CSGWGRAGRYF. CDR3 DNA: TGCAGCGGTTGGGGACGGGCCGGGAGGTATTTT.

The rearrangement uses TRBV6-5 and TRBJ2-5, with 9 positions matching TRBD2. V lost 5 bases to trimming and J lost 2 bases; unmatched junction nucleotides: 3. In germline, CDR1 is MNHEY, CDR2 SVGAGI. This CDR3 is built from 14 residues. This chain's CDR3 is CASSLAGGQETQYF. The CDR3 DNA follows: TGTGCCAGCAGTCTCGCGGGGGGGCAAGAGACCCAGTACTTC.

The chain joins TRBV19 to TRBJ2-3, with D perhaps TRBD2 (6 bases). Trimming shortened V by 10 bases and J by 6 bases, and 14 bases separated the two germline ends. The germline V gene encodes CDR1 LNHDA and CDR2 SQIVND (reference sequence). This CDR3 contains 12 residues. The CDR3 nucleotides read TGTGCCACCATAGCGGACACCGATACGCAGTATTTT. Translation gives CATIADTDTQYF.

V and J are TRBV4-1 and TRBJ2-3; D is undetermined. Trimming stripped 5 bases from V and 6 bases from J, with 21 bases between. CDR1 and CDR2 from the germline V gene are MGHRA and YSYEKL. CDR3 length: 16 residues. This CDR3 is CASSSRLAQAWDTQYF. In DNA, the CDR3 is TGCGCCAGCAGCTCCCGCCTGGCTCAGGCCTGGGATACGCAGTATTTT.